This entry lists 21 T cell receptor beta chains sequenced from one sample in a study of human T cells and chemical hapten exposure. Time point denoted: patch test 1, 2 weeks after DPC sensitization. Treatment defined: therapeutic diphenylcyclopropenone sensitization with weekly scalp DPC. TCRdb re-analysed the RACE reads in MiXCR, keeping a single row per CDR3 protein. The data show about 99,000 distinct CDR3 sequences, roughly 12% seen once. The sample here was whole blood, taken in connection with sensitization to the hapten diphenylcyclopropenone (DPC). These receptor sequences come from a woman in her 40s with alopecia areata. Some clones in this sample may be carry-over from other donors' samples.

This clonotype was observed a few times. The chain joins TRBV30 to TRBJ2-7; no firm D call. The CDR3 covers 13 residues. The V end lost 0 bases, the J end lost 7 bases, and 13 bases lay between the germline ends. In germline, CDR1 is GTSNPN, CDR2 SVGIG (reference sequence). The CDR3 protein is CAWSVPASKEQYF. DNA of the CDR3: TGTGCCTGGAGTGTACCAGCGTCTAAGGAGCAGTACTTC.

Sample share makes this clonotype medium-sized (0.01 to 0.1%). This chain joins TRBV18 and TRBJ2-4; 9 bases are shared with TRBD1. Trimming cost V 5 bases and J 8 bases; bases outside gene matches: 7. Germline CDR1 and CDR2: KGHSH and LQKENI. The CDR3 is 14 amino acids. CDR3 bases: TGTGCCAGCTCAGCCGGGACAGGGATAGACATTCAGTACTTC. Translating it yields CASSAGTGIDIQYF. The variable domain in full, with the rest retrieved from reference TRBV18 and TRBJ2-4, is NAGVMQNPRHLVRRRGQEARLRCSPMKGHSHVYWYRQLPEEGLKFMVYLQKENIIDESGMPKERFSAEFPKEGPSILRIQQVVRGDSAAYFCASSAGTGIDIQYFGAGTRLSVL.

The chain combines TRBV20-1 with TRBJ2-5; D is undetermined. Germline V gives CDR1 DFQATT, CDR2 SNEGSKA (reference sequence). Trimming stripped 0 bases from V and 5 bases from J, with 4 bases between. The CDR3 is 11 residues long. The DNA of the CDR3 is TGCAGTGCTAGAGATCTCGAGACCCAGTACTTC. This codes for CSARDLETQYF.

This clonotype turned up a few times. The chain employs TRBV19 and TRBJ2-7; TRBD2 is a possible D gene (5 bases). CDR3 size: 16 residues. CDR1 is LNHDA and CDR2 is SQIVND in the germline V gene (reference sequence). V was pared by 3 bases and J by 2 bases, with 17 bases between. This chain's CDR3 is CASSIAAPSGAYEQYF. Here the CDR3 DNA reads TGTGCCAGTAGTATCGCCGCTCCGTCCGGGGCCTACGAGCAGTACTTC.

A few counts support this clonotype. V gene TRBV6-5 combines with J gene TRBJ2-1; 16 nucleotides align to TRBD2. Germline values: CDR1 MNHEY, CDR2 SVGAGI. The CDR3 extends over 18 amino acids. V dropped 4 bases and J dropped 6; count of bases not matched to a gene: 9. CDR3 in DNA: TGTGCCAGCAGTTCGCCGGGACTAGCGGGAGGGCGCTCCAATGAGCAGTTCTTC. The encoded protein is CASSSPGLAGGRSNEQFF.

This clonotype was observed a handful of times. The rearrangement uses TRBV7-2 and TRBJ2-3; tentative D call: TRBD2 (6 bases). Deletions cut 5 bases from V and 6 bases from J, with 18 bases between. This CDR3 is 15 amino acids long. Germline-derived CDR1 and CDR2 are SGHTA and FQGNSA. The CDR3 spells CASSPNSGGRDTQYF. CDR3 bases: TGTGCCAGCAGCCCAAATAGCGGAGGGCGGGATACGCAGTATTTT. Drawing the rest from reference TRBV7-2 and TRBJ2-3, the complete variable domain is GAGVSQSPSNKVTEKGKDVELRCDPISGHTALYWYRQSLGQGLEFLIYFQGNSAPDKSGLPSDRFSAERTGGSVSTLTIQRTQQEDSAVYLCASSPNSGGRDTQYFGPGTRLTVL.

This clonotype has only a few counts. The CDR3 bases are TGTGCCAGCAGTCCATGGGATGAGCAGTTCTTC. Translation: CASSPWDEQFF. V is TRBV2 and J is TRBJ2-1; D call uncertain. The CDR3 runs 11 residues. V was clipped by 5 bases and J by 8 bases, with 7 bases between them. CDR1 and CDR2 (germline): SNHLY, FYNNEI.

This clonotype has only a few counts. V gene TRBV29-1 combines with J gene TRBJ2-1; 12 nucleotides agree with TRBD1. The CDR3 is made up of 14 amino acids. Germline CDR1 is SQVTM and CDR2 is ANQGSEA. V trimming: 6 bases; J trimming: 4 bases; junction bases outside the gene matches: 4. The CDR3 bases are TGCAGCGTGGGGACAGGGGGCTTTTACAATGAGCAGTTCTTC. Its protein is CSVGTGGFYNEQFF.

This clonotype was counted a few times. The chain uses TRBV5-1 and TRBJ2-6; 12 bases map to TRBD1. Germline assignment: CDR1 SGHRS and CDR2 YFSETQ. J gave up 2 bases and V 4 bases, and 7 bases lay outside the gene matches. The CDR3 contains 18 residues. The DNA of the CDR3 is TGCGCCAGCAGCCATCCCGGGACAGGGGGCGCTGGGGCCAACGTCCTGACTTTC. Amino acid sequence: CASSHPGTGGAGANVLTF.

The chain joins TRBV7-3 to TRBJ1-1; D remains ambiguous. CDR1 is SGHTA, CDR2 FQGTGA, per germline. Trimming left V 2 bases short and J 1 base short, with 5 bases between. This CDR3 is built from 13 residues. CDR3 amino acids: CASSLGSNTEAFF. CDR3 in DNA: TGTGCCAGCAGCTTAGGGTCGAACACTGAAGCTTTCTTT.

This clonotype was picked up many times. This chain connects TRBV27 to TRBJ1-2, with a weak D call TRBD1 (5 bases). The CDR3 covers 13 residues. The ends were cut back, 6 bases at V and 4 bases at J, with 12 bases in the middle. Germline assignment: CDR1 MNHEY and CDR2 SMNVEV (reference sequence). The CDR3 is CASRSLGVYGYTF. The DNA for the CDR3 is TGTGCCAGCAGAAGTTTAGGGGTCTATGGCTACACCTTC.

This clonotype was detected ten times or more. V gene TRBV6-2 or TRBV6-3 combines with J gene TRBJ2-7; 7 bases fit TRBD2. V shed 2 bases, J shed 6 bases, and the junction held 7 bases outside the gene matches. The CDR3 has 14 residues. Looked up from germline, CDR1 is MNHEY and CDR2 is SVGEGT. CDR3 in DNA: TGTGCCAGCAGTTACGCTAGCGGCCTGGGCGAGCAGTACTTC. It specifies CASSYASGLGEQYF.

The chain links TRBV29-1 to TRBJ2-3, with 10 bases fitting TRBD2. Germline CDR1 is SQVTM and CDR2 is ANQGSEA. With 4 bases clipped from V and 2 bases from J, the junction kept 6 bases outside the gene matches. The CDR3 is made up of 15 amino acids. The CDR3 is CSVVGLAGATDTQYF. The CDR3 nucleotides read TGCAGCGTTGTAGGTCTAGCGGGAGCCACAGATACGCAGTATTTT.

The chain joins TRBV19 to TRBJ2-1; D might be TRBD2 (5 bases). The ends were cut back, 1 base at V and 6 bases at J, with 10 bases in the middle. In germline, CDR1 is LNHDA, CDR2 SQIVND (reference sequence). The CDR3 extends over 14 amino acids. The DNA for the CDR3 is TGTGCCAGTAGTATAGCAAGCGGAGGCAATGAGCAGTTCTTC. Translation gives CASSIASGGNEQFF.

This clonotype was found many times. This sequence joins TRBV3-1 and TRBJ2-1; D unclear. V was cut by 0 bases and J by 7 bases, with 7 bases left in between. This CDR3 comprises 13 residues. The germline V gene encodes CDR1 LGHDT and CDR2 YNNKEL (reference sequence). The CDR3 reads CASSQDEWNEQFF. Here the CDR3 DNA reads TGTGCCAGCAGCCAAGATGAGTGGAATGAGCAGTTCTTC.

The V and J genes are TRBV29-1 and TRBJ2-7; no clear D gene. Deletions cut 3 bases from V and 0 bases from J, with 6 bases between. This CDR3 is 12 amino acids long. Germline assignment: CDR1 SQVTM and CDR2 ANQGSEA. CDR3 DNA: TGCAGCGTTGAGGGAAGCTCCTACGAGCAGTACTTC. As protein: CSVEGSSYEQYF.

This clonotype was detected ten times or more. V and J are TRBV27 and TRBJ2-7, with D possibly TRBD1 on 5 matching bases. V was clipped by 8 bases and J by 0 bases, with 11 bases between them. This CDR3 has 13 amino acids. The V gene's germline CDR1 is MNHEY and CDR2 SMNVEV (reference sequence). The CDR3: CASRQPNSYEQYF. The CDR3 nucleotides are TGTGCCAGCCGACAGCCGAACTCCTACGAGCAGTACTTC.

Only a few counts were recorded for this clonotype. This chain connects TRBV6-6 to TRBJ2-1; either TRBD1 or TRBD2 may supply D (5 bases each). Germline loops: CDR1 MNHNY, CDR2 SVGAGI (reference sequence). V was trimmed by 2 bases and J by 0 bases, leaving 5 bases between them. There are 14 residues in the CDR3. The CDR3 spells CASSYGGSYNEQFF. As DNA, the CDR3 is TGTGCCAGCAGTTACGGGGGCTCCTACAATGAGCAGTTCTTC.

In this sample, this clonotype turned up a few times. V is TRBV20-1 and J is TRBJ2-5; D is perhaps TRBD2 (6 bases). V was shortened by 6 bases and J by 4 bases, with 21 bases between the two germline ends. CDR3 length equals 15 residues. Looked up from germline, CDR1 is DFQATT and CDR2 is SNEGSKA (reference sequence). The CDR3 DNA reads TGCAGTGCGGACTCCGGGACTGCCGTCCCAGAGACCCAGTACTTC. Translation: CSADSGTAVPETQYF.

This chain joins TRBV4-3 and TRBJ2-1; the D gene could be TRBD1 or TRBD2 (7 bases each). The CDR3 loop spans 16 amino acids. Germline CDR1 LGHNA, CDR2 YSLEER. Between the trimmed V and J ends, which lost 0 bases and 7 bases, there was a span of 16 bases. The CDR3 is CASSQDLGGGSNEQFF. The CDR3 DNA reads as TGCGCCAGCAGCCAAGATTTAGGGGGCGGGAGTAATGAGCAGTTCTTC.

This clonotype has more than one count but fewer than ten. V is TRBV18 and J is TRBJ2-7; the D gene is possibly TRBD1 (5 bases). Trimming pared 8 bases from V and 5 bases from J, leaving 13 bases between. The germline V gene encodes CDR1 KGHSH and CDR2 LQKENI. This CDR3 is built from 12 residues. DNA of the CDR3: TGTGCCAGCGCAGGGTCCAGTAACGAGCAGTACTTC. Translated, it gives CASAGSSNEQYF.